The 14 T cell receptor beta chains presented below share a single source sample, sequenced in a study of Graves' ophthalmopathy and Graves' hyperthyroidism. Amplified TCR beta CDR3 regions were obtained using RNA transcripts as template. First-round RT-PCR relied on HTBI primers, and a second-round multiplex PCR came next. From the multiplex PCR reads, TCRdb called clonotypes with MiXCR, one entry per CDR3 protein. The sample consists of about 390,000 distinct CDR3 sequences, approximately 15% of them appearing once. Sequencing was performed on peripheral blood. The receptors originated from a woman aged 18 to 35 with stable Graves' hyperthyroidism.

With regard to this clonotype: The junction does not match germline at one end; this may be a read error. This rearrangement joins TRBV12-3 or TRBV12-4 to TRBJ2-7; D might be TRBD2 (5 bases). The CDR3 has 14 amino acids. CDR3 region: CAISLARQTYEQYF. In DNA form, the CDR3 reads TGTGCCATCAGTTTAGCGAGGCAAACCTACGAGCAGTACTTC.

The chain has TRBV5-6 and TRBJ2-6; a weak D match, TRBD1 (5 bases). This CDR3 comprises 15 residues. The ends were cut back, 3 bases at V and 0 bases at J, with 7 bases in the middle. Per the germline V gene, CDR1 is SGHDT and CDR2 is YYEEEE. The CDR3 spells CASSSRASGANVLTF. The CDR3 DNA is TGTGCCAGCAGCTCCAGGGCCTCTGGGGCCAACGTCCTGACTTTC.

This clonotype was seen at least ten times. The V and J genes are TRBV19 and TRBJ1-5; D might be TRBD1 (6 bases). V was pared by 6 bases and J by 7 bases, with 16 bases between. The CDR3 runs to 14 residues. Germline values: CDR1 LNHDA, CDR2 SQIVND (reference sequence). CDR3 bases: TGTGCCAGTAGGAGGGACACGGCAGGACAGCCCCAGCATTTT. It yields the protein CASRRDTAGQPQHF. The full variable domain, rest sourced from reference TRBV19 and TRBJ1-5, is DGGITQSPKYLFRKEGQNVTLSCEQNLNHDAMYWYRQDPGQGLRLIYYSQIVNDFQKGDIAEGYSVSREKKESFPLTVTSAQKNPTAFYLCASRRDTAGQPQHFGDGTRLSIL.

This clonotype was observed many times. The chain has TRBV24-1 and TRBJ1-3, with TRBD1 as a possible D gene (6 bases). CDR1 is KGHDR, CDR2 SFDVKD, per germline. The CDR3 runs 16 residues. V was shortened by 6 bases and J by 1 base, with 15 bases between the two germline ends. The CDR3: CATSSEQGQSGNTIYF. CDR3 DNA sequence: TGTGCCACCAGTTCCGAACAGGGACAATCTGGAAACACCATATATTTT.

This clonotype was counted ten times or more. The gene calls are TRBV12-3 or TRBV12-4 and TRBJ2-2; D ambiguous. V was clipped by 6 bases and J by 6 bases, with 11 bases between them. CDR3 length: 13 amino acids. The CDR3 DNA follows: TGTGCCAGCAGCGATGACATGTCCGGGGAGCTGTTTTTT. Translation gives CASSDDMSGELFF.

This clonotype was picked up many times. V is TRBV12-3 or TRBV12-4 and J is TRBJ1-2, with D hard to call. The CDR3 is 13 amino acids. V lost 6 bases and J lost 1, with 9 bases in between. The CDR3 protein is CASRHGVNYGYTF. In nucleotides, the CDR3 is TGTGCCAGCAGACACGGGGTTAACTATGGCTACACCTTC.

This clonotype was detected ten times or more. V is TRBV12-3 or TRBV12-4 and J is TRBJ1-2; 10 bases are shared with TRBD1. This CDR3 spans 14 amino acids. V lost 6 bases and J lost 7; bases outside the gene matches: 8. The CDR3 is CASSPSTGGAGYTF. The CDR3 nucleotides are TGTGCCAGCAGCCCGTCGACAGGGGGCGCTGGCTACACCTTC.

This clonotype was observed at least ten times. V gene TRBV6-1 combines with J gene TRBJ2-5, with D perhaps matching TRBD1 (5 bases). Trimming took 4 bases from V and 5 from J, leaving 17 bases between them. In germline, CDR1 is MNHNS, CDR2 SASEGT. CDR3 length: 15 residues. The CDR3 sequence: CASSVGQGNWETQYF. The CDR3 bases are TGTGCCAGCAGTGTAGGGCAGGGTAATTGGGAGACCCAGTACTTC.

Concerning this clonotype: A much larger clone differs from this one at a single base, so this may be a read error. The CDR3 ends on some other residue instead of the conserved phenylalanine or tryptophan, so this is likely a read error. The chain carries TRBV3-1 and TRBJ1-2, with D perhaps matching TRBD1 (6 bases). The length of the CDR3 is 14 residues. Trimming removed 4 bases from V and 1 base from J, with 10 bases in between. CDR1 is LGHDT and CDR2 is YNNKEL in the germline V gene (reference sequence). As DNA, the CDR3 is TGTGCCAGCAGCCCAGGACAGAATAACTATGGCTACACCCTC. It codes for CASSPGQNNYGYTL.

The V call is TRBV18, the J call TRBJ1-1; D remains ambiguous. The CDR3 covers 14 residues. V dropped 8 bases and J dropped 1 base, with 14 bases sitting between them. In germline, CDR1 is KGHSH, CDR2 LQKENI. The DNA of the CDR3 is TGTGCCAGCCTAAACAAGGCCCCGAACACTGAAGCTTTCTTT. Its translation: CASLNKAPNTEAFF.

This clonotype was counted many times. The chain has TRBV2 and TRBJ1-2; no firm D call. V lost 4 bases, J lost 2 bases, and 5 bases lay in between. This CDR3 contains 12 residues. The germline gives CDR1 SNHLY, CDR2 FYNNEI. CDR3 region: CASSAKNYGYTF. In DNA, the CDR3 is TGTGCCAGCAGTGCTAAAAACTATGGCTACACCTTC.

In DNA, the CDR3 is TGTGCTAGTGGCCTCGGGACAGGGAACTACGAGCAGTACTTC. Amino acids: CASGLGTGNYEQYF. The gene calls are TRBV12-5 and TRBJ2-7; TRBD1 aligns across 9 bases. Per the germline V gene, CDR1 is LGHNT and CDR2 is FRNRAP. This CDR3 contains 14 residues. After removal of 6 bases from V and 3 bases from J, the junction contained 6 bases not matched to a gene.

This clonotype was counted at least ten times. The genes are TRBV12-3 or TRBV12-4 and TRBJ2-5, with 8 bases lining up with TRBD1. Trimming removed 4 bases from V and 2 bases from J; junction bases left unmatched: 9. This CDR3 is 16 amino acids long. The CDR3 loop is CASSSSDRGGQETQYF. The CDR3 nucleotides read TGTGCCAGCAGTTCCTCCGACAGGGGTGGACAAGAGACCCAGTACTTC.

This clonotype was counted ten times or more. The chain has TRBV20-1 and TRBJ1-5; D is unclear. CDR1 is DFQATT, CDR2 SNEGSKA, per germline (reference sequence). The CDR3 totals 10 residues. Trimming took 7 bases from V and 7 from J, leaving 8 bases between them. The CDR3 region is CSGLGQPQHF. DNA of the CDR3: TGCAGTGGGCTCGGCCAGCCCCAGCATTTT.